This T cell receptor (beta chain) originates from a study of breast tumors, draining lymph nodes, adjacent tissues. Study findings and constraints: Tumor and nontumor repertoires were significantly more similar in luminal-like than in basal-like breast cancer.

The CDR3 is 13 amino acids. Germline values: CDR1 LGHNA, CDR2 YNFKEQ. TCRdb passed the multiplex PCR reads through MiXCR, listing each CDR3 protein once. The repertoire holds 83,000 or so distinct CDR3 sequences, with roughly a fifth as singletons. Points on this clonotype: Its antigen is unknown. A read error may explain this, as a much larger clone is one base away.

Samples came from axillary lymph nodes draining the breast cancer. This chain joins TRBV4-2 and TRBJ2-5; no firm D call. The sample consisted of axillary lymph node tissue. The TCR was taken from a female donor with breast cancer. Some clones in this sample may be carry-over from other donors' samples. The CDR3 DNA reads TGTGCCAGCAGCCAAGACCCTTCCGAGACCCTGTACTTC. This codes for CASSQDPSETLYF.